The T cell receptor (beta chain) described here comes from a study of shared clonotypes between healthy human individuals. Points from the study as a whole: It was observed that around 5% of naive CD4 clonotypes were shared across several donors. An anticipated effect of sequencing depth on clonotype sharing among donors was recognized.

Regarding this clone: Its matching antigen is unknown.

Splitting of each subset's genomic DNA was done evenly across several immunoSEQ plates. Libraries were prepared by immunoSEQ multiplex PCR; TCRdb keeps only in-frame clonotypes and omits some of them. The sample has about 1.5 million clones, 98% seen once; the top ten hold roughly 0.45%. From germline, CDR1 is SGHNT and CDR2 YYREEE (reference sequence). V shed 4 bases and J shed 3 bases, with 19 bases lying between them. This CDR3 spans 16 amino acids. The chain combines TRBV5-4 with TRBJ2-5, with D possibly being TRBD1 or TRBD2 (6 bases each). The TCR originated in a man aged 25-45 years in good health. The sample comprised naive CD4+ T cells sorted from blood. Subset specified: CD45RA+ positively selected. As DNA, the CDR3 is TGTGCCAGCAGCCTAGGGGACACTCGGAGGGAAGAGACCCAGTACTTC. Its translation is CASSLGDTRREETQYF.